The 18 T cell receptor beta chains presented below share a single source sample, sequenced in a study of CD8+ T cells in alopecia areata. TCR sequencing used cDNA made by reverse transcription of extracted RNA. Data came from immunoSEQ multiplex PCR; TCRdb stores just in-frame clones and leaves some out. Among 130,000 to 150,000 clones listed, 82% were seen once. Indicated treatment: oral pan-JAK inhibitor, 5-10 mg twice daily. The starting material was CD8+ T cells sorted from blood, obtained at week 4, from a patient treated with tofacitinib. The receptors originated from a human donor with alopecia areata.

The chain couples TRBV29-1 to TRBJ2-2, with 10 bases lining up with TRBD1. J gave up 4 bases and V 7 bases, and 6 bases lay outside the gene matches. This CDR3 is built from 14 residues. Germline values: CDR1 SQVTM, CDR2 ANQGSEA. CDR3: CSATGGQGTGELFF. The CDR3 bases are TGCAGCGCGACAGGGGGCCAGGGCACCGGGGAGCTGTTTTTT.

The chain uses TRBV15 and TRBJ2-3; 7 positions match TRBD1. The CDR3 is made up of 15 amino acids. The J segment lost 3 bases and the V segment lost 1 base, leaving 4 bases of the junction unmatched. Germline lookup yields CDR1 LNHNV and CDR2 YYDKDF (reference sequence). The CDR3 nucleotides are TGTGCCACCAGCAGAGTCGGCAGGGGGACAGATACGCAGTATTTT. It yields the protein CATSRVGRGTDTQYF.

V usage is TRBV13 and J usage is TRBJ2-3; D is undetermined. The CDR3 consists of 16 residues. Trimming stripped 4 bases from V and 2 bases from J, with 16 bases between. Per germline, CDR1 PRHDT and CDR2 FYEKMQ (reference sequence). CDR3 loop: CASSYGPQEITDTQYF. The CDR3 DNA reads TGTGCCAGCAGCTACGGACCTCAAGAGATCACAGATACGCAGTATTTT. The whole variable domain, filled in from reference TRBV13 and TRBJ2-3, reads AAGVIQSPRHLIKEKRETATLKCYPIPRHDTVYWYQQGPGQDPQFLISFYEKMQSDKGSIPDRFSAQQFSDYHSELNMSSLELGDSALYFCASSYGPQEITDTQYFGPGTRLTVL.

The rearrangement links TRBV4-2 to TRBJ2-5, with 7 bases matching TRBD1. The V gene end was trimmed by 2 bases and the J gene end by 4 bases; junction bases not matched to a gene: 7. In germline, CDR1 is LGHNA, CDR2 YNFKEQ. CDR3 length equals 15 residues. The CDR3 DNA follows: TGTGCCAGCAGCCAACCGAACAGGGGTAGAGAGACCCAGTACTTC. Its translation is CASSQPNRGRETQYF.

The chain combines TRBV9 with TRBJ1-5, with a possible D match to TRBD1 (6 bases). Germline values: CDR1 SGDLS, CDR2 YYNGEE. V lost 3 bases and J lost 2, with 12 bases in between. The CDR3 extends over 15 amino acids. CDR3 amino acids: CASSAGGPGNQPQHF. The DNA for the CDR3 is TGTGCCAGCAGCGCCGGGGGCCCCGGCAATCAGCCCCAGCATTTT. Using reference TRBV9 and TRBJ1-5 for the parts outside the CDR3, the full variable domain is DSGVTQTPKHLITATGQRVTLRCSPRSGDLSVYWYQQSLDQGLQFLIQYYNGEERAKGNILERFSAQQFPDLHSELNLSSLELGDSALYFCASSAGGPGNQPQHFGDGTRLSIL.

CDR3 in DNA: TGTGCCAGCACCCCAGGGGTAGCAACTAATGAAAAACTGTTTTTT. Encoded protein: CASTPGVATNEKLFF. This chain joins TRBV2 and TRBJ1-4; weak D call: TRBD1 (6 bases). V was pared by 7 bases and J by 0 bases, with 12 bases between. Germline V gene data show CDR1 as SNHLY and CDR2 as FYNNEI. The CDR3 runs to 15 residues.

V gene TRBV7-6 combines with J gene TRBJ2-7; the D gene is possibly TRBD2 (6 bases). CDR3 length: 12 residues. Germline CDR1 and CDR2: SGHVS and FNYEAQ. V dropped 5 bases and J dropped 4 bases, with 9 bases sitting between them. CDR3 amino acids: CASSDGTYEQYF. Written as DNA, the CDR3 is TGTGCCAGCAGCGACGGGACTTACGAGCAGTACTTC.

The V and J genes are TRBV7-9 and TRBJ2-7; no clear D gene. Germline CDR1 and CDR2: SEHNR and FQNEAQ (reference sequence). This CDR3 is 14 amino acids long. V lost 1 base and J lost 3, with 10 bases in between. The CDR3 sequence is CASSLVGLYYEQYF. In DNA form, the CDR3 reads TGTGCCAGCAGCTTAGTTGGGCTGTACTACGAGCAGTACTTC.

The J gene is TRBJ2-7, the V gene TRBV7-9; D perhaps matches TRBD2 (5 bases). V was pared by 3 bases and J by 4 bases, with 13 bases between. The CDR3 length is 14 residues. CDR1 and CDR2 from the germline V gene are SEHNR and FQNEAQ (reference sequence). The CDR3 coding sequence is TGTGCCAGCAGCTTTCCCGGGAACTCTTACGAGCAGTACTTC. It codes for CASSFPGNSYEQYF.

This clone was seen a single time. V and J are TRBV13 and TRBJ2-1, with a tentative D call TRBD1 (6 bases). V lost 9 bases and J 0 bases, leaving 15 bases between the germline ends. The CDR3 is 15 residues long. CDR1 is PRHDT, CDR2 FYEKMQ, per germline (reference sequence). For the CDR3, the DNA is TGTGCCAGTCATTCTACAGGGTTCTCCTACAATGAGCAGTTCTTC. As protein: CASHSTGFSYNEQFF.

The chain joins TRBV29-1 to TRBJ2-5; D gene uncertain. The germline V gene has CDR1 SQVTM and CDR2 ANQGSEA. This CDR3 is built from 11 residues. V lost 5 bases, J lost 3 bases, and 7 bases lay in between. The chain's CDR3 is CSVSTKETQYF. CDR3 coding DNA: TGCAGCGTTTCGACAAAAGAGACCCAGTACTTC.

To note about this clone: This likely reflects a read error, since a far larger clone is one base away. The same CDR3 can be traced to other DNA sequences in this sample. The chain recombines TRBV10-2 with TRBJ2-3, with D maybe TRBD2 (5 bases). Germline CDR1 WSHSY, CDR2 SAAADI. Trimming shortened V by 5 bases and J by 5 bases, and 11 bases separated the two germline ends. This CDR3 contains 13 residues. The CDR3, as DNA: TGCGCCAGCAGTTACTCCGGGGAAGATACGCAGTATTTT. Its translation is CASSYSGEDTQYF.

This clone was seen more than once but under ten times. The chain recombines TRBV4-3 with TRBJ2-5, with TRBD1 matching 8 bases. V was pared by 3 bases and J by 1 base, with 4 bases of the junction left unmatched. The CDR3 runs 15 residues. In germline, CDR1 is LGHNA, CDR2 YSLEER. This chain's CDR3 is CASSQATGGQETQYF. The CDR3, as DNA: TGCGCCAGCAGCCAGGCAACAGGGGGCCAAGAGACCCAGTACTTC.

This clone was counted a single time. The CDR3 DNA follows: TGTGCCAGCAGTGAGGGACTGAGCTCCTATAATTCACCCCTCCACTTT. This gives the protein CASSEGLSSYNSPLHF. The chain has TRBV2 and TRBJ1-6; tentatively, D is TRBD1 (5 bases). The CDR3 covers 16 residues. Trimming took 3 bases from V and 0 from J, leaving 9 bases between them. Germline CDR1 SNHLY, CDR2 FYNNEI.

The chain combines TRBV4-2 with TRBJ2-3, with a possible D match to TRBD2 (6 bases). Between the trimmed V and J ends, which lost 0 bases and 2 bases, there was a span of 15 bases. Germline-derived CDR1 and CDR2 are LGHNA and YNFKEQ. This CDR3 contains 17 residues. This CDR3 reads CASSQDQWGGNTDTQYF. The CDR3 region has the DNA TGTGCCAGCAGCCAAGATCAATGGGGCGGGAACACAGATACGCAGTATTTT.

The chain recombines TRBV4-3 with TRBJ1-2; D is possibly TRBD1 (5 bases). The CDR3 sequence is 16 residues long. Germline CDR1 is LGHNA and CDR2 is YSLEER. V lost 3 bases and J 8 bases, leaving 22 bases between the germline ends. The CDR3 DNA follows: TGCGCCAGCAGCCAGCTATTAATTGACCCACAGGAGGGCTACACCTTC. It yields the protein CASSQLLIDPQEGYTF.

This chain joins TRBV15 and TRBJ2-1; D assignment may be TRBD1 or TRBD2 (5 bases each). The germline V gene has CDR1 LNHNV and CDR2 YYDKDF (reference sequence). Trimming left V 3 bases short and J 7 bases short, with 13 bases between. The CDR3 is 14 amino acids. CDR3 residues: CATSSRDGVNEQFF. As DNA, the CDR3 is TGTGCCACCAGCAGCCGGGACGGGGTTAATGAGCAGTTCTTC.

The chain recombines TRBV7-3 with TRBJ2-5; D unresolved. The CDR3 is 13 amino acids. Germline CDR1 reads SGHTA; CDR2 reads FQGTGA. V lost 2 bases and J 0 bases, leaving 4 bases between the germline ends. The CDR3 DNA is TGTGCCAGCAGCTTAGTGTACCAAGAGACCCAGTACTTC. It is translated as CASSLVYQETQYF.